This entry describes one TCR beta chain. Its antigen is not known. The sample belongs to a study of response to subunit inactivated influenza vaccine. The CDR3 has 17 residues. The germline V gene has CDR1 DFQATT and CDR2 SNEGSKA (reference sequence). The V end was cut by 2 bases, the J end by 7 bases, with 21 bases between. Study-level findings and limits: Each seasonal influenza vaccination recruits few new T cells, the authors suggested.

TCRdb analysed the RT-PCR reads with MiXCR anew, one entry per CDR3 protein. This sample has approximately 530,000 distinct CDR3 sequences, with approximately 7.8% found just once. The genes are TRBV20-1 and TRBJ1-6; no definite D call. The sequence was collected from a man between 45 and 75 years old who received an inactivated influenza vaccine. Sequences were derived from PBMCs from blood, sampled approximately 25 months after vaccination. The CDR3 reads CSARIRLPTYMNSPLHF. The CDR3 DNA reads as TGCAGTGCTAGAATCCGGTTGCCAACTTATATGAATTCACCCCTCCACTTT.